Presented here are 28 T cell receptor beta chains from one specimen sequenced in a study of human T cells and chemical hapten exposure. TCRdb redid the calling of the RACE reads with MiXCR, one entry per CDR3 protein. The sample shows about 160,000 distinct CDR3 sequences, 28% of them seen only once. Described time point: patch test 3, about 24 weeks after DPC sensitization. Treatment specified: therapeutic diphenylcyclopropenone sensitization with weekly scalp DPC. Sequenced material: whole blood, taken in connection with sensitization to the hapten diphenylcyclopropenone (DPC). Source of these receptors: a woman between 18 and 29 years old with alopecia areata. Some clones in this sample may be carry-over from other donors' samples.

This clonotype turned up a few times. V gene TRBV12-3 or TRBV12-4 combines with J gene TRBJ2-3; D is perhaps TRBD2 (6 bases). The length of the CDR3 is 11 residues. Trimming removed 10 bases from V and 6 bases from J, with 11 bases in between. CDR3 in amino acids: CATLAGDTQYF. DNA for the CDR3: TGTGCCACCTTGGCGGGGGATACGCAGTATTTT.

This sequence joins TRBV4-3 and TRBJ1-4; no clear D gene. The V gene lost 4 bases and the J gene lost 2 bases, with 11 bases spanning the gap. Germline assignment: CDR1 LGHNA and CDR2 YSLEER. The CDR3 spans 15 residues. The CDR3 here is CASSPVLATNEKLFF. The CDR3 DNA is TGCGCCAGCAGCCCTGTGTTGGCTACTAATGAAAAACTGTTTTTT.

This clonotype was detected only a few times. The chain carries TRBV29-1 and TRBJ2-7; D possibly corresponds to TRBD2 (5 bases). The V gene lost 6 bases and the J gene lost 2 bases, with 14 bases spanning the gap. The CDR3 length is 13 residues. Germline V CDR1 and CDR2: SQVTM, ANQGSEA. CDR3 residues: CSVERESPYEQYF. CDR3 in DNA: TGCAGCGTCGAACGGGAATCCCCCTACGAGCAGTACTTC.

This clonotype was found many times. The chain employs TRBV20-1 and TRBJ1-5, with a possible D match to TRBD1 (5 bases). From germline, CDR1 is DFQATT and CDR2 SNEGSKA (reference sequence). The ends were cut back, 2 bases at V and 2 bases at J, with 13 bases in the middle. The CDR3 loop spans 15 amino acids. The CDR3 bases are TGCAGTGCTAGAACACCCGGGGGTGGCAATCAGCCCCAGCATTTT. Its translation is CSARTPGGGNQPQHF.

This clonotype appeared a few times. The chain carries TRBV23-1 and TRBJ1-4; D ambiguous. TRBV23-1 carries the ORF label, with uncertain function. This CDR3 is 14 amino acids long. V was trimmed by 8 bases and J by 8 bases, leaving 18 bases between them. The CDR3 loop is CASLCRRTYEKLFF. CDR3 nucleotides: TGCGCCAGCCTCTGCCGGAGAACTTACGAAAAACTGTTTTTT.

V and J are TRBV2 and TRBJ2-7; 12 bases are a match to TRBD1. This CDR3 is 13 amino acids long. Germline lookup yields CDR1 SNHLY and CDR2 FYNNEI. Here the CDR3 reads CLGRDRGLLEQYF. The CDR3 DNA is TGTCTCGGCCGGGACAGGGGGCTTCTCGAGCAGTACTTC.

The chain has TRBV12-3 or TRBV12-4 and TRBJ2-7; D possibly corresponds to TRBD1 (6 bases). The CDR3 has 14 residues. Deletions cut 1 base from V and 3 bases from J, with 10 bases between. CDR3 amino acids: CASSLGPGVYEQYF. CDR3 nucleotides: TGTGCCAGCAGTTTAGGTCCAGGGGTCTACGAGCAGTACTTC.

The rearrangement links TRBV4-3 to TRBJ2-7; TRBD2 might be the D (6 bases). V lost 2 bases and J 0 bases, leaving 14 bases between the germline ends. CDR1 LGHNA and CDR2 YSLEER come from the germline V gene. This CDR3 spans 16 amino acids. CDR3 DNA sequence: TGCGCCAGCAGCCAAATCCTCCGGGGGAGCTCCTACGAGCAGTACTTC. Amino acid sequence: CASSQILRGSSYEQYF.

This clonotype was observed at least ten times. The junction departs from the called germline gene at one end, perhaps through a read error. This chain connects TRBV12-3 or TRBV12-4 to TRBJ1-6, with 9 bases lining up with TRBD1. CDR3 length: 14 amino acids. The DNA for the CDR3 is TGTGCCAGCAGTCCAGACAGGGGGAATTCGCCCCTCCACTTT. This gives the protein CASSPDRGNSPLHF.

This rearrangement joins TRBV4-2 to TRBJ1-5; TRBD1 aligns across 10 bases. Germline assignment: CDR1 LGHNA and CDR2 YNFKEQ. There are 15 residues in the CDR3. Trimming took 0 bases from V and 8 from J; bases not matched to a gene: 4. The CDR3 nucleotides are TGTGCCAGCAGCCAAGAGGGACAGGGGAGGGAGCCCCAGCATTTT. It codes for CASSQEGQGREPQHF.

The chain carries TRBV29-1 and TRBJ1-2; D is possibly TRBD1 (5 bases). The CDR3 consists of 11 residues. V lost 6 bases to trimming and J lost 6 bases, with 11 bases between them. Germline values: CDR1 SQVTM, CDR2 ANQGSEA. Written as DNA, the CDR3 is TGCAGCGTCGAGGAGGGGAATGGCTACACCTTC. It is translated as CSVEEGNGYTF.

The rearrangement links TRBV2 to TRBJ2-2; D ambiguous. V shed 6 bases and J shed 6 bases, with 14 bases lying between them. Per the germline V gene, CDR1 is SNHLY and CDR2 is FYNNEI. CDR3 length equals 14 residues. CDR3 sequence: CASRKETTSGELFF. The CDR3 DNA is TGTGCCAGCAGAAAAGAGACGACGTCCGGGGAGCTGTTTTTT.

J is TRBJ2-5 and V is TRBV18, with D unresolved. Germline-derived CDR1 and CDR2 are KGHSH and LQKENI. The V gene lost 4 bases and the J gene lost 2 bases, with 8 bases spanning the gap. CDR3 length equals 13 residues. CDR3 region: CASSLQQQETQYF. For the CDR3, the DNA is TGTGCCAGCTCACTACAGCAACAAGAGACCCAGTACTTC.

This chain uses TRBV7-2 with TRBJ2-4; 8 positions match TRBD1. With V trimmed by 5 bases and J by 7 bases, 4 bases remained unmatched. This CDR3 spans 13 amino acids. Per germline, CDR1 SGHTA and CDR2 FQGNSA. The CDR3 here is CASSPGGRNIQYF. In DNA form, the CDR3 reads TGTGCCAGCAGCCCAGGGGGCCGGAACATTCAGTACTTC.

V and J are TRBV29-1 and TRBJ2-5, with TRBD1 identical over 9 bases. This CDR3 comprises 12 residues. Germline V gene sequence: CDR1 SQVTM, CDR2 ANQGSEA. V shed 6 bases, J shed 5 bases, and the junction held 4 bases outside the gene matches. The CDR3 bases are TGCAGCGTGCGGGACAGGGCCGAGACCCAGTACTTC. Translated: CSVRDRAETQYF. The full variable domain, with the rest looked up from reference TRBV29-1 and TRBJ2-5, is SAVISQKPSRDICQRGTSLTIQCQVDSQVTMMFWYRQQPGQSLTLIATANQGSEATYESGFVIDKFPISRPNLTFSTLTVSNMSPEDSSIYLCSVRDRAETQYFGPGTRLLVL.

The table lists this clonotype with a few counts. V gene TRBV29-1 combines with J gene TRBJ2-7; possible D gene TRBD2, 8 bases. This CDR3 spans 16 amino acids. V dropped 1 base and J dropped 6 bases, with 22 bases sitting between them. Germline V gives CDR1 SQVTM, CDR2 ANQGSEA. Here the CDR3 DNA reads TGCAGCGTTGAAGCGTCGGGACAGCCTCTAGCGGGCGAGCAGTACTTC. Amino acid sequence: CSVEASGQPLAGEQYF.

This clonotype was counted a few times. The chain employs TRBV12-3 or TRBV12-4 and TRBJ2-1; D is possibly TRBD1 (5 bases). The length of the CDR3 is 13 residues. V dropped 0 bases and J dropped 9 bases, with 9 bases sitting between them. The CDR3 region is CASSLAGAGEQFF. The CDR3 DNA reads TGTGCCAGCAGTTTAGCAGGGGCCGGTGAGCAGTTCTTC.

Ten or more counts support this clonotype. The chain joins TRBV11-2 to TRBJ1-5; the D gene is possibly TRBD1 (6 bases). Germline CDR1 and CDR2: SGHAT and FQNNGV. Trimming took off 1 base at V and 7 bases at J, with 8 bases between the two ends. The CDR3 has 13 amino acids. This CDR3 is CASSLGRGQPQHF. CDR3 nucleotide sequence: TGTGCCAGCAGCTTAGGCAGGGGCCAGCCCCAGCATTTT.

This chain uses TRBV5-1 with TRBJ1-1; possible D gene TRBD1, 5 bases. The CDR3 contains 15 residues. The V end lost 0 bases, the J end lost 0 bases, and 9 bases lay between the germline ends. CDR1 and CDR2 from the germline V gene are SGHRS and YFSETQ. This CDR3 reads CASSLAQGVNTEAFF. The DNA for the CDR3 is TGCGCCAGCAGCTTGGCGCAGGGAGTGAACACTGAAGCTTTCTTT.

The sample holds many counts of this clonotype. The chain carries TRBV7-2 and TRBJ2-1; D gene ambiguous. CDR1 is SGHTA, CDR2 FQGNSA, per germline. The CDR3 has 13 amino acids. Trimming took off 1 base at V and 6 bases at J, with 7 bases between the two ends. As DNA, the CDR3 is TGTGCCAGCAGCTTAGAGATTCGCAATGAGCAGTTCTTC. Amino acids: CASSLEIRNEQFF.

As DNA, the CDR3 is TGTGCCAGCAGCCTAGGCCCACAGTCTGGGGAGACCCAGTACTTC. Encoded protein: CASSLGPQSGETQYF. This chain links TRBV12-3 or TRBV12-4 with TRBJ2-5; D is ambiguous. V lost 6 bases and J 5 bases, leaving 19 bases between the germline ends. The CDR3 is 15 residues long.

This chain joins TRBV7-9 and TRBJ1-3, with TRBD1 as a possible D gene (5 bases). Trimming left V 2 bases short and J 3 bases short, with 14 bases between. The length of the CDR3 is 16 residues. Germline V lookup: CDR1 SEHNR, CDR2 FQNEAQ (reference sequence). DNA for the CDR3: TGTGCCAGCAGCTTATGGGGAGACAGCTTTGGAAACACCATATATTTT. Protein sequence: CASSLWGDSFGNTIYF.

This clonotype was observed a handful of times. The chain couples TRBV18 to TRBJ2-1, with D possibly being TRBD2 (6 bases). The CDR3 has 15 amino acids. Between the trimmed V and J ends, which lost 3 bases and 4 bases, there was a span of 13 bases. Germline CDR1 is KGHSH and CDR2 is LQKENI. The CDR3 DNA reads TGTGCCAGCTCACCCGGGGCGGGGAATTACAATGAGCAGTTCTTC. Protein product: CASSPGAGNYNEQFF.

V and J are TRBV7-3 and TRBJ2-1; no clear D gene. The ends were cut back, 7 bases at V and 6 bases at J, with 19 bases in the middle. Per the germline V gene, CDR1 is SGHTA and CDR2 is FQGTGA. The CDR3 runs 15 residues. The DNA for the CDR3 is TGTGCCAGCAAGCATGGAGATAGGGAAGGCAATGAGCAGTTCTTC. Translating gives CASKHGDREGNEQFF.

In its sample, this clonotype was seen a few times. J is TRBJ1-2 and V is TRBV5-5; 7 bases agree with TRBD1. V gave up 1 base and J gave up 2 bases; unmatched junction bases: 5. Per germline, CDR1 SGHKS and CDR2 YYEKEE (reference sequence). The CDR3 loop spans 15 amino acids. CDR3 loop: CASSLLTGQNYGYTF. The CDR3 DNA is TGTGCCAGCAGCTTGCTGACAGGGCAAAACTATGGCTACACCTTC.

The CDR3 DNA is TGTGCCAGCAGCGTAACTGGGGACCCTTCCTACGAGCAGTACTTC. This translates into CASSVTGDPSYEQYF. The gene calls are TRBV9 and TRBJ2-7; D may correspond to TRBD1 or TRBD2 (5 bases each). Deletions cut 1 base from V and 1 base from J, with 12 bases between. The CDR3 is made up of 15 amino acids. Looked up from germline, CDR1 is SGDLS and CDR2 is YYNGEE.

This sequence joins TRBV27 and TRBJ2-5; D perhaps matches TRBD2 (6 bases). The V end was cut by 8 bases, the J end by 0 bases, with 7 bases between. The CDR3 has 12 residues. Germline V CDR1 and CDR2: MNHEY, SMNVEV (reference sequence). The CDR3 is CASGGYQETQYF. CDR3 bases: TGTGCCAGCGGGGGGTACCAAGAGACCCAGTACTTC.

This clonotype showed up just a few times. The rearrangement uses TRBV12-3 or TRBV12-4 and TRBJ2-5; D uncertain. CDR3 size: 16 residues. Deletions cut 7 bases from V and 0 bases from J, with 18 bases between. CDR3 DNA sequence: TGTGCCAGCACCCTACGGAGTATCGGCCACCAAGAGACCCAGTACTTC. It is translated as CASTLRSIGHQETQYF.